These 13 T cell receptor beta chains originate from one sample sequenced in a study of T-cell reconstitution after alpha-beta-depleted transplantation in children. A TCRbeta library incorporating unique molecular identifiers was prepared. TCRdb re-called the PCR reads with MiXCR, one entry per CDR3 protein. This sample has over 550,000 distinct CDR3 sequences, with about 10% found just once. Material: PBMCs from the stem cell graft donor, obtained from the stem cell graft. These receptor sequences come from a human donor who donated a stem cell graft to a child with acute myeloid leukemia.

This clonotype has ten or more counts. The chain links TRBV6-1 to TRBJ2-1, with TRBD2 matching over 8 bases. CDR1 MNHNS and CDR2 SASEGT come from the germline V gene. CDR3 length: 16 residues. V lost 7 bases, J lost 3 bases, and 11 bases stayed unmatched. The CDR3 sequence is CASTHEGAGDYNEQFF. The CDR3 DNA reads TGTGCCAGCACCCACGAGGGAGCGGGGGACTACAATGAGCAGTTCTTC.

In its sample, this clonotype was seen a few times. The chain is built from TRBV20-1 and TRBJ2-7; D may be TRBD2 (6 bases). Trimming stripped 2 bases from V and 3 bases from J, with 17 bases between. The germline V gene has CDR1 DFQATT and CDR2 SNEGSKA (reference sequence). The CDR3 is 15 amino acids. The CDR3 DNA follows: TGCAGTGCTAGAACCGCCGGGGGTAACTTCTACGAGCAGTACTTC. Encoded protein: CSARTAGGNFYEQYF.

This sequence joins TRBV9 and TRBJ2-3; TRBD2 agrees at 7 bases. The V segment lost 0 bases and the J segment 1 base; nucleotides outside the gene matches: 5. The germline V gene encodes CDR1 SGDLS and CDR2 YYNGEE. The CDR3 length is 16 residues. CDR3 nucleotide sequence: TGTGCCAGCAGCGTAGGGTCAGCGGGACGCACAGATACGCAGTATTTT. Residues: CASSVGSAGRTDTQYF.

This clonotype was detected only a few times. V is TRBV20-1 and J is TRBJ1-1; D might be TRBD1 (6 bases). This CDR3 comprises 13 residues. Germline V CDR1 and CDR2: DFQATT, SNEGSKA (reference sequence). Trimming left V 6 bases short and J 2 bases short, with 13 bases between. The CDR3 reads CSAVTGSNTEAFF. CDR3 nucleotides: TGCAGTGCGGTGACAGGCTCCAACACTGAAGCTTTCTTT.

This chain links TRBV9 with TRBJ2-6, with TRBD1 as a possible D gene (5 bases). This CDR3 region has 17 residues. The V gene lost 4 bases and the J gene lost 3 bases, with 17 bases spanning the gap. From germline, CDR1 is SGDLS and CDR2 YYNGEE. Here the CDR3 reads CASSSRLQGGGANVLTF. DNA of the CDR3: TGTGCCAGCAGCTCACGGTTGCAGGGTGGTGGGGCCAACGTCCTGACTTTC.

This clonotype was seen a handful of times. The gene calls are TRBV2 and TRBJ2-1, with 10 bases identical to TRBD2. Germline V lookup: CDR1 SNHLY, CDR2 FYNNEI. The trim removed 4 bases at V and 4 bases at J, leaving 4 bases unmatched. This CDR3 has 15 residues. The CDR3: CASSGTSGNYNEQFF. CDR3 nucleotide sequence: TGTGCCAGCAGTGGGACTAGCGGAAATTACAATGAGCAGTTCTTC.

Only a few counts were recorded for this clonotype. The rearrangement uses TRBV5-1 and TRBJ2-7; TRBD1 matches 9 bases. From germline, CDR1 is SGHRS and CDR2 YFSETQ. CDR3 length equals 15 residues. Trimming took 5 bases from V and 5 from J; bases not matched to a gene: 11. CDR3 DNA: TGCGCCAGCAGACATTCCGGGACAGGGTATGACGAGCAGTACTTC. This codes for CASRHSGTGYDEQYF. Based on the CDR3 plus reference TRBV5-1 and TRBJ2-7, the full variable domain is KAGVTQTPRYLIKTRGQQVTLSCSPISGHRSVSWYQQTPGQGLQFLFEYFSETQRNKGNFPGRFSGRQFSNSRSEMNVSTLELGDSALYLCASRHSGTGYDEQYFGPGTRLTVT.

The chain combines TRBV4-2 with TRBJ2-1; TRBD1 matches at 10 bases. Germline lookup yields CDR1 LGHNA and CDR2 YNFKEQ. V lost 3 bases, J lost 4 bases, and 9 bases stayed unmatched. There are 17 residues in the CDR3. The CDR3 nucleotides are TGTGCCAGCAGCCAGTGGGTGCCGGGACAGGGGTACAATGAGCAGTTCTTC. Residues: CASSQWVPGQGYNEQFF.

This clonotype appeared a few times. The chain uses TRBV27 and TRBJ2-5; 7 bases match TRBD2. Trimming cost V 4 bases and J 2 bases; bases outside gene matches: 10. The CDR3 runs to 16 residues. Germline assignment: CDR1 MNHEY and CDR2 SMNVEV (reference sequence). CDR3 residues: CASSSQRGAKQETQYF. CDR3 bases: TGTGCCAGCAGTTCCCAGCGGGGTGCGAAACAAGAGACCCAGTACTTC.

Only a few counts were recorded for this clonotype. The junction does not match germline at one end; this may be a read error. This chain uses TRBV6-2 or TRBV6-3 with TRBJ2-1; TRBD2 might be the D (5 bases). This CDR3 is 12 amino acids long. CDR1 MNHEY and CDR2 SVGEGT come from the germline V gene. The CDR3 reads CASRQGLEGPLF. CDR3 DNA sequence: TGTGCCAGCAGGCAAGGGCTAGAGGGCCCCCTCTTC.

This clonotype was seen repeatedly, ten times or more. Here the CDR3 DNA reads TGCAGCGTCGTTCCGGGACAGGCTAAGGGTACGCAGTATTTT. It yields the protein CSVVPGQAKGTQYF. J is TRBJ2-3 and V is TRBV29-1; 8 bases fit TRBD1. The germline V gene has CDR1 SQVTM and CDR2 ANQGSEA. The CDR3 is 14 residues long. The trim removed 6 bases at V and 8 bases at J, leaving 13 bases unmatched.

This clonotype showed up many times. The rearrangement uses TRBV7-2 and TRBJ1-1; 8 nucleotides agree with TRBD1. This CDR3 has 17 amino acids. V was pared by 4 bases and J by 1 base, with 11 bases of the junction left unmatched. Germline CDR1 is SGHTA and CDR2 is FQGNSA. CDR3 amino acids: CASSYGTGQMWNTEAFF. As DNA, the CDR3 is TGTGCCAGCAGCTATGGGACAGGTCAAATGTGGAACACTGAAGCTTTCTTT.

The rearrangement uses TRBV7-9 and TRBJ1-2; D gene ambiguous. Germline V gene data show CDR1 as SEHNR and CDR2 as FQNEAQ (reference sequence). With 3 bases removed from V and 5 bases from J, the gap between germline ends came to 16 bases. This CDR3 contains 15 residues. The CDR3: CASSFEEGVRYGYTF. In nucleotides, the CDR3 is TGTGCCAGCAGCTTCGAGGAGGGTGTACGATATGGCTACACCTTC.